This T cell receptor beta chain was captured by sequencing in a study of T cells in Graves' hyperthyroidism and ophthalmopathy. Study results and caveats: Model output signaled ophthalmopathy a median 6.5 months ahead of onset.

The germline V and J ends were trimmed by 8 bases and 1 base, with 12 bases remaining between them. This CDR3 has 14 residues. CDR1 is MDHEN, CDR2 SYDVKM, per germline. This clonotype was counted between two and nine times. Antigen specificity is unknown. Researchers took RNA transcripts and amplified the TCR beta CDR3 regions from them. The study used the HTBI primer set for a first-round RT-PCR of the TCR CDR3. Each CDR3 protein is one row after TCRdb ran MiXCR on the multiplex PCR reads. There are about 300,000 distinct CDR3 sequences in the sample; less than 30% occur only once, and 25% to 30% lies in the top ten.

This TCR was recovered from a man between 35 and 55 years old with Graves' hyperthyroidism that later progressed to Graves' ophthalmopathy. Sequenced: blood. The chain is built from TRBV28 and TRBJ1-3, with a possible D match to TRBD1 (5 bases). CDR3: CASGGQGSGNTIYF. The CDR3 nucleotides read TGTGCCAGCGGCGGGCAGGGATCTGGAAACACCATATATTTT. The whole variable domain, remainder taken from reference TRBV28 and TRBJ1-3, is DVKVTQSSRYLVKRTGEKVFLECVQDMDHENMFWYRQDPGLGLRLIYFSYDVKMKEKGDIPEGYSVSREKKERFSLILESASTNQTSMYLCASGGQGSGNTIYFGEGSWLTVV.